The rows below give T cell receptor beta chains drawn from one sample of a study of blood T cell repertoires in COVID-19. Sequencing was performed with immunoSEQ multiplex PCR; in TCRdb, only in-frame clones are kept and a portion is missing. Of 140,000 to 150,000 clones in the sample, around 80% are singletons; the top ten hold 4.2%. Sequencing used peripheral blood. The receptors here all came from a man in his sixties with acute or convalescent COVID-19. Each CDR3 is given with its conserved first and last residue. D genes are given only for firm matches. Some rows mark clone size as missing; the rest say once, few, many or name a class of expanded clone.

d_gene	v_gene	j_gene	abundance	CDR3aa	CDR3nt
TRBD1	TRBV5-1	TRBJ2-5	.	CASSAGTVQETQYF	TGCGCCAGCAGCGCCGGGACAGTACAAGAGACCCAGTACTTC
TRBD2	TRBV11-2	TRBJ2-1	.	CASSLDRVGLPYNEQFF	TGTGCCAGCAGCTTAGATCGTGTGGGACTACCCTACAATGAGCAGTTCTTC
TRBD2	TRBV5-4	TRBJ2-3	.	CASSYWTSGRDTQYF	TGTGCCAGCAGCTACTGGACTAGCGGGCGGGATACGCAGTATTTT
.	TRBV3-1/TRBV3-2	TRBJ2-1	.	CASSQDTSSYNEQFF	TGTGCCAGCAGCCAAGACACAAGCTCCTACAATGAGCAGTTCTTC
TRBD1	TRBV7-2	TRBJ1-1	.	CASSFTGQENTEAFF	TGTGCCAGCAGCTTCACGGGACAGGAGAACACTGAAGCTTTCTTT
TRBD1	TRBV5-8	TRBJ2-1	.	CASSVAGTGGNEQFF	TGTGCCAGCAGCGTTGCCGGCACAGGGGGGAATGAGCAGTTCTTC
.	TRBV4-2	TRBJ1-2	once	CASSQDIRGILYGYTF	TGTGCCAGCAGCCAAGATATAAGGGGAATACTGTATGGCTACACCTTC
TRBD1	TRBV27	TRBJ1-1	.	CASSLTRGAEAFF	TGTGCCAGCAGTTTAACCAGGGGGGCTGAAGCTTTCTTT
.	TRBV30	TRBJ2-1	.	CAWRGGNEQFF	TGTGCCTGGAGGGGAGGCAATGAGCAGTTCTTC
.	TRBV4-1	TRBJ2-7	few	CASSQVGRIHEQYF	TGCGCCAGCAGCCAAGTTGGGAGGATCCACGAGCAGTACTTC
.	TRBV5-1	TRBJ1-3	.	CASSSTGWGNTIYF	TGCGCCAGCAGCTCAACAGGGTGGGGAAACACCATATATTTT
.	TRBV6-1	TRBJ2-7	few	CASSENRNYEQYF	TGTGCCAGCAGTGAAAATAGAAACTACGAGCAGTACTTC
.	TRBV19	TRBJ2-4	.	CASSIGGGRDIQYF	TGTGCCAGTAGTATAGGGGGGGGCAGGGACATTCAGTACTTC
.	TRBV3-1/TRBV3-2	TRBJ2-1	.	CASSQYRDYNEQFF	TGTGCCAGCAGCCAGTACCGGGACTACAATGAGCAGTTCTTC
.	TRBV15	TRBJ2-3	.	CATSRGQGGDTQYF	TGTGCCACCAGCAGAGGACAGGGAGGAGATACGCAGTATTTT
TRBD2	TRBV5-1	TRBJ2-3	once	CASSLGVAGAADTQYF	TGCGCCAGCAGCTTGGGGGTGGCGGGAGCCGCAGATACGCAGTATTTT
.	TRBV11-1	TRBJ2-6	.	CASSLLGAGANVLTF	TGTGCCAGCAGCTTATTAGGGGCTGGGGCCAACGTCCTGACTTTC
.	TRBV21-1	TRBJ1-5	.	CASSPQVRDRVNQPQHF	TGTGCCAGCAGCCCCCAAGTACGAGACAGGGTGAATCAGCCCCAGCATTTT
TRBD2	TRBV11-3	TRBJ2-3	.	CASSSSGLAGSSSTDTQYF	TGTGCCAGCAGCTCCTCGGGACTAGCGGGCAGCTCTAGCACAGATACGCAGTATTTT
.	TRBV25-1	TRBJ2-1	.	CASSESGTYNEQFF	TGTGCCAGCAGTGAAAGCGGAACCTACAATGAGCAGTTCTTC
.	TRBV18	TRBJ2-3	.	CASSPEGGADTQYF	TGTGCCAGCTCACCGGAGGGGGGGGCCGATACGCAGTATTTT
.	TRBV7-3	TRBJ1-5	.	CASITDRPRYQPQHF	TGTGCCAGCATCACTGACAGGCCGAGGTATCAGCCCCAGCATTTT
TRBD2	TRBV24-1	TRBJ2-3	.	CATSRGPSGSSTDTQYF	TGTGCCACCAGCCGTGGGCCTAGCGGGAGTAGCACAGATACGCAGTATTTT
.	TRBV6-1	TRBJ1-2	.	CASSENKGQGSYGYTF	TGTGCCAGCAGTGAAAATAAGGGGCAGGGCAGCTATGGCTACACCTTC
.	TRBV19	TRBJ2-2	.	CASSSFTGELFF	TGTGCCAGTAGTTCGTTCACCGGGGAGCTGTTTTTT
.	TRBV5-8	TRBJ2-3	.	CASSPTGVSTDTQYF	TGTGCCAGCAGCCCCACGGGGGTCTCCACAGATACGCAGTATTTT
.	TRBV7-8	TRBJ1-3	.	CASRQQALSGNTIYF	TGTGCCAGCAGACAACAGGCGCTCTCTGGAAACACCATATATTTT
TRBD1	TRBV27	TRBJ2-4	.	CASSSGQGGNIQYF	TGTGCCAGCAGCTCCGGACAGGGTGGGAACATTCAGTACTTC
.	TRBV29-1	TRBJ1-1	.	CSGRGQANTEAFF	TGCAGCGGGCGGGGGCAGGCTAACACTGAAGCTTTCTTT